These 2 T cell receptor beta chains were sequenced from one sample in a study of metastatic and nonmetastatic thyroid tumors. There were no patients who had received any treatment before thyroid surgery. MiXCR re-clonotyped the PCR reads for TCRdb. The table lists approximately 35,000 clones, approximately 11% of them singletons. Sequencing was performed on blood. The receptors here all came from a female donor with papillary thyroid cancer or a benign thyroid nodule (not recorded which). Some clones in this sample may be carry-over from other donors' samples.

The table lists this clone with many counts. This chain links TRBV6-2 or TRBV6-3 with TRBJ1-1; D possibly corresponds to TRBD1 (6 bases). With 7 bases removed from V and 4 bases from J, the gap between germline ends came to 13 bases. The germline CDR1 and CDR2 sequences are MNHEY and SVGEGT. The CDR3 loop spans 13 amino acids. In DNA, the CDR3 is TGTGCCAGCAAATTACAGGGAGGCACTGAAGCTTTCTTT. It specifies CASKLQGGTEAFF.

The sample holds many counts of this clone. DNA of the CDR3: TGCGCCAGCCTCACAAAAAGTCGGGGCTGTCAGCCCCAGCATTTT. Encoded protein: CASLTKSRGCQPQHF. This chain connects TRBV10-1 to TRBJ1-5, with D tentatively TRBD1 (5 bases). The CDR3 has 15 amino acids. V lost 8 bases to trimming and J lost 6 bases, with 20 bases between them. Germline V gene data show CDR1 as WNHNN and CDR2 as SYGVQD (reference sequence).